The 10 T cell receptor beta chains below were found in one sample sequenced in a study of shared clonotypes between healthy human individuals (dated by TCRdb to the early 2020s). The library relied on the immunoSEQ multiplex PCR assay. Sourced from immuneACCESS, this table was stored by TCRdb with only in-frame sequences that have V and J called. A share of the clones is absent; for the studies checked, an unresolved V gene accounts for under half, and the remainder has no known explanation. The sample yields hundreds of thousands of clones; 85% to 95% were counted once. The ten largest make up about 0.11% of the sample. CD8 naive samples were CD45RO-negative cells positively selected for CCR7, giving a CD45RA+CCR7+ population that excluded TemRA cells. Sequenced sample: naive CD8+ T cells sorted from blood. The cell subset or site label corresponds to: CD45RA+CCR7+. These receptor sequences come from a woman in her 30s in good health.

V and J are TRBV9 and TRBJ1-4; D call uncertain. The CDR3 totals 19 residues. Trimming took 0 bases from V and 2 from J, leaving 20 bases between them. The V gene's germline CDR1 is SGDLS and CDR2 YYNGEE. The CDR3 DNA sequence: TGTGCCAGCAGCGTAGTGGGGTGGAGAGGTATTACCACTAATGAAAAACTGTTTTTT. It codes for CASSVVGWRGITTNEKLFF.

This clone was observed once. V gene TRBV5-4 combines with J gene TRBJ2-3; no clear D gene. V dropped 4 bases and J dropped 2 bases, with 8 bases sitting between them. The CDR3 has 13 residues. From germline, CDR1 is SGHNT and CDR2 YYREEE (reference sequence). The CDR3 sequence: CASSPGNTDTQYF. Here the CDR3 DNA reads TGTGCCAGCAGCCCTGGAAACACAGATACGCAGTATTTT.

Concerning this clone itself: This sample also contains other DNA sequences that code for the same CDR3. The chain is built from TRBV28 and TRBJ2-7; the match to TRBD1 covers 7 bases. V dropped 6 bases and J dropped 0; count of bases not matched to a gene: 5. The CDR3 is made up of 14 amino acids. Germline V gene lookup returns CDR1 MDHEN and CDR2 SYDVKM. The CDR3 is CASSPRDSSYEQYF. CDR3 DNA: TGTGCCAGCAGCCCTAGGGACAGCTCCTACGAGCAGTACTTC. Variable domain in full (rest from reference TRBV28 and TRBJ2-7): DVKVTQSSRYLVKRTGEKVFLECVQDMDHENMFWYRQDPGLGLRLIYFSYDVKMKEKGDIPEGYSVSREKKERFSLILESASTNQTSMYLCASSPRDSSYEQYFGPGTRLTVT.

This chain joins TRBV19 and TRBJ1-5, with D hard to call. The V end was cut by 9 bases, the J end by 4 bases, with 19 bases between. This CDR3 comprises 15 residues. Germline V CDR1 and CDR2: LNHDA, SQIVND (reference sequence). The CDR3 coding sequence is TGTGCCAGCCGATATACCGGAGACCCGAATCAGCCCCAGCATTTT. It specifies CASRYTGDPNQPQHF.

The chain carries TRBV27 and TRBJ2-5; 9 bases align to TRBD1. The J call may be wrong; the DNA end is better matched by TRBJ2-7. The CDR3 spans 14 residues. Germline assignment: CDR1 MNHEY and CDR2 SMNVEV (reference sequence). CDR3 nucleotide sequence: TGTGCCAGCAGTTGGGGGACAGGGAACTACGAGCAGTACTTC. Amino acids: CASSWGTGNYEQYF.

This clone has a single count. The chain is built from TRBV30 and TRBJ2-7; TRBD1 aligns across 7 bases. CDR3 size: 13 residues. Germline values: CDR1 GTSNPN, CDR2 SVGIG (reference sequence). The V and J ends lost 1 base and 7 bases, in that order; junction bases with no gene match: 7. The CDR3 DNA reads as TGTGCCTGGAGTGCTAGGACAGGTACAGAGCAGTACTTC. Encoded protein: CAWSARTGTEQYF.

The chain carries TRBV7-2 and TRBJ2-7; no firm D call. The CDR3 is made up of 11 amino acids. Germline V gene lookup returns CDR1 SGHTA and CDR2 FQGNSA. Between the trimmed V and J ends, which lost 5 bases and 3 bases, there was a span of 5 bases. CDR3 in DNA: TGTGCCAGCAGCCAGTACTACGAGCAGTACTTC. This translates into CASSQYYEQYF.

The rearrangement links TRBV28 to TRBJ1-4; no clear D gene. Germline loops: CDR1 MDHEN, CDR2 SYDVKM. CDR3 size: 14 residues. V was clipped by 3 bases and J by 8 bases, with 13 bases between them. The chain's CDR3 is CASSFMGGPEKLFF. CDR3 DNA sequence: TGTGCCAGCAGTTTTATGGGAGGTCCCGAAAAACTGTTTTTT. Full variable domain (remainder filled in from reference TRBV28 and TRBJ1-4): DVKVTQSSRYLVKRTGEKVFLECVQDMDHENMFWYRQDPGLGLRLIYFSYDVKMKEKGDIPEGYSVSREKKERFSLILESASTNQTSMYLCASSFMGGPEKLFFGSGTQLSVL.

The genes are TRBV7-9 and TRBJ2-7, with 7 bases matching TRBD1. Germline CDR1 and CDR2: SEHNR and FQNEAQ (reference sequence). The CDR3 runs 14 residues. The ends lost 5 bases at V and 2 bases at J; junction bases unmatched: 6. The CDR3 reads CASSHRDSPYEQYF. CDR3 nucleotide sequence: TGTGCCAGCAGCCACCGGGACAGCCCCTACGAGCAGTACTTC.

The chain is built from TRBV28 and TRBJ2-7; 11 bases agree with TRBD1. With 5 bases clipped from V and 4 bases from J, the junction kept 4 bases outside the gene matches. This CDR3 has 14 amino acids. Germline-derived CDR1 and CDR2 are MDHEN and SYDVKM. The chain's CDR3 is CASSRTGGEYEQYF. Written as DNA, the CDR3 is TGTGCCAGCAGTCGGACAGGGGGCGAGTACGAGCAGTACTTC.